This TCR beta chain was captured by sequencing in a study of blood T cell repertoires in COVID-19. Study in general: Italy, Spain and the United States were the sources of the convalescent and acute COVID-19 samples. The analysed material was cDNA or gDNA that came from T cells, B-cell-depleted T cells, or PBMCs.

Source study methods: Researchers report that nucleated cell counts were estimated from reference gene primer amplification. TCRdb's copy holds only in-frame clones and misses some; the assay was immunoSEQ multiplex PCR. For V, J and clone size, that table is used; D and trimming come from the DNA. The table has about 150,000 clones, about 80% seen once. CDR1 is SEHNR, CDR2 FQNEAQ, per germline (reference sequence). V gave up 4 bases and J gave up 1 base, with 10 bases separating them. This CDR3 is 14 amino acids long. This TCR came from a man between 60 and 75 years old with acute or convalescent COVID-19. The V and J genes are TRBV7-9 and TRBJ1-1; D remains ambiguous. Sequencing used peripheral blood. CDR3 coding DNA: TGTGCCAGCAGCTCAATAACACCGAACACTGAAGCTTTCTTT. Encoded protein: CASSSITPNTEAFF.